This TCR beta chain stems from a study of identical twins. This clonotype occurred a few times. Antigen unknown. This CDR3 region has 12 residues. Germline V lookup: CDR1 SQVTM, CDR2 ANQGSEA. V shed 7 bases, J shed 9 bases, and the junction held 8 bases outside the gene matches. TCRdb re-derived calls from the 5' RACE reads in MiXCR, one entry per CDR3 protein. In the table there are approximately 280,000 distinct CDR3 sequences, under 9% of which are singletons. Findings and limits, study-wide: Insertions were fewer in abundant cord blood beta clonotypes, whereas memory repertoires showed none of this pattern. Out-of-frame alpha sequences shared by twins were enriched for low generation probability.

The same specimen was also included in a second study, on yellow fever vaccine responses in identical twins.

The chain combines TRBV29-1 with TRBJ2-1, with 8 bases fitting TRBD2. The TCR sequence derives from a young woman in good health. Sample: memory (CD45RO+) T cells sorted from blood. The CDR3 sequence: CSAAGLGGEQFF. The CDR3 region has the DNA TGCAGCGCTGCGGGACTAGGAGGTGAGCAGTTCTTC.